The present entry profiles one TCR beta chain with its context. Antigen specificity is unknown. These data are taken from a study of shared clonotypes between healthy human individuals. Study-wide findings and caveats: Estimated richness was generally greater in naive than memory subsets.

Genomic DNA belonging to each subset was distributed in equal measure over several immunoSEQ plates. In the authors' methods: ImmunoSEQ sequences covered only the junction and lacked quality scores; filtering therefore differed. The table came from immunoSEQ multiplex PCR; TCRdb's copy has only in-frame clones and leaves some out. The V and J calls and clone size come from that table; D and trimming were worked out from the DNA. The table records about a million clones, roughly 77% of them present only once. The V gene end was trimmed by 5 bases and the J gene end by 5 bases; junction bases not matched to a gene: 11. Germline V lookup: CDR1 SGHAT, CDR2 FQNNGV. There are 17 residues in the CDR3.

The sequence was obtained from a young man in good health. Some clones in this sample may be carry-over from other donors' samples. Sequencing input: memory CD4+ T cells from PBMCs. Subset reported: CD45RA-negative fraction. The rearrangement uses TRBV11-2 and TRBJ2-5, with TRBD2 identical over 13 bases. The CDR3 loop is CASSHGTSGTAGETQYF. The CDR3 nucleotides read TGTGCCAGCAGCCACGGGACTAGCGGGACGGCAGGGGAGACCCAGTACTTC. The full variable domain, with the rest looked up from reference TRBV11-2 and TRBJ2-5, is EAGVAQSPRYKIIEKRQSVAFWCNPISGHATLYWYQQILGQGPKLLIQFQNNGVVDDSQLPKDRFSAERLKGVDSTLKIQPAKLEDSAVYLCASSHGTSGTAGETQYFGPGTRLLVL.